The clone carrying this T cell receptor (beta chain) has only one observation. This specimen comes from a study of blood T cell repertoires in COVID-19. Produced via immunoSEQ multiplex PCR; TCRdb's table is partial and in-frame only. The table shows over 200,000 clones, with more than 75% occurring only once. V lost 2 bases to trimming and J lost 6 bases; unmatched junction nucleotides: 10. Germline CDR1 and CDR2: KGHSH and LQKENI. This CDR3 has 16 amino acids. The source material was peripheral blood. This sequence was found in a woman aged 40 to 50 with acute or convalescent COVID-19. The chain has TRBV18 and TRBJ1-5, with 7 bases matching TRBD1. The CDR3, as DNA: TGTGCCAGCTCACCAAATCGGCAGGGGGAGAGTCAGCCCCAGCATTTT. Translation gives CASSPNRQGESQPQHF.